This T cell receptor (beta chain) was sequenced for a study of blood T cell repertoires in COVID-19. Using immunoSEQ multiplex PCR, the repertoire was profiled, and TCRdb retains in-frame clones only, with some absent. The sample shows about 120,000 clones, roughly nine tenths of them seen only once. Trimming removed 1 base from V and 5 bases from J, with 6 bases in between. CDR3 length: 13 residues. Germline lookup yields CDR1 SGHTA and CDR2 FQGNSA. The V gene is TRBV7-2, the J gene TRBJ1-5; D is unclear. Sequences were obtained from peripheral blood. This clonotype was obtained from a human donor in a cohort sampled during active COVID-19. This CDR3 reads CASSLGRDQPQHF. The DNA of the CDR3 is TGTGCCAGCAGCTTAGGGAGGGATCAGCCCCAGCATTTT.